The sequence of this T cell receptor (beta chain) was determined in a study of siplizumab effects on memory and regulatory T cells. Measured with immunoSEQ multiplex PCR; TCRdb has only the in-frame clones, and not every one. The sample lists about 91,000 clones, more than 85% occurring once. The source is a human donor in good health. Sequencing was performed on CD8+ T cells sorted from blood.

The CDR3 bases are TGTGCCAGCAGTTTAATCCCCCCGGGCCTGGATACGCAGTATTTT. It yields the protein CASSLIPPGLDTQYF. V is TRBV27 and J is TRBJ2-3; D remains ambiguous. The V gene's germline CDR1 is MNHEY and CDR2 SMNVEV (reference sequence). The CDR3 is 15 residues long. Trimming pared 2 bases from V and 6 bases from J, leaving 15 bases between.